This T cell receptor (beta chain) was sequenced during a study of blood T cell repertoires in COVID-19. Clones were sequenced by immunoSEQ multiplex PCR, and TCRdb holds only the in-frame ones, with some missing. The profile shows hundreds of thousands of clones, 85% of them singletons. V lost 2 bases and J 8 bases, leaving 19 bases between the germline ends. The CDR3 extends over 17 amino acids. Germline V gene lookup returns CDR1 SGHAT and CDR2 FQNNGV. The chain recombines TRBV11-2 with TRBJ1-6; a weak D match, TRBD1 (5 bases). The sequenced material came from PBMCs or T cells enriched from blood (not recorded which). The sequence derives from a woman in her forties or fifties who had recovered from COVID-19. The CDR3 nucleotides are TGTGCCAGCAGCTTAACCCGGGCATGGGGCGGTCATTCACCCCTCCACTTT. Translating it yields CASSLTRAWGGHSPLHF.